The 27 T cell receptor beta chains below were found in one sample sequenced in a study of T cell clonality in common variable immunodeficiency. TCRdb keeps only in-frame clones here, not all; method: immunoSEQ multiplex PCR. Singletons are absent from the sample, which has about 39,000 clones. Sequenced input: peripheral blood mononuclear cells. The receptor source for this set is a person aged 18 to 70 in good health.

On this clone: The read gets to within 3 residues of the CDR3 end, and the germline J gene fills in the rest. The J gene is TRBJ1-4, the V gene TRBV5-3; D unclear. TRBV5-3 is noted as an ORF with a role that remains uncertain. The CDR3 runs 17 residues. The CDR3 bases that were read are TGTGCCAGAAGCTTTCTAAGGGCCCGACCCAGGAATTCACCA. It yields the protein CARSFLRARPRNSP. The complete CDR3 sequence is CARSFLRARPRNSPLFF.

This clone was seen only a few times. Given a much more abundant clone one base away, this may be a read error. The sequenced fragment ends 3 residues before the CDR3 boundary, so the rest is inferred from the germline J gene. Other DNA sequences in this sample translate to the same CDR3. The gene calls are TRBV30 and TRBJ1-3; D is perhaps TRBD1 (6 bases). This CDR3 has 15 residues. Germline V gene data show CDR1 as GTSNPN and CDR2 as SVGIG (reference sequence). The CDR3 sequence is CAWTPGGAAGNTIYF. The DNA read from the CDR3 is TGTGCCTGGACCCCCGGGGGGGCCGCTGGAAACACA.

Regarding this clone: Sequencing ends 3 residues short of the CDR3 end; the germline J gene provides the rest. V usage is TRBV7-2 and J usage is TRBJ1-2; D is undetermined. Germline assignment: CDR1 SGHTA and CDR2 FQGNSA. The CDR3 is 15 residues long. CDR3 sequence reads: CASSLRSGRADDYTF. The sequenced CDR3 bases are TGTGCCAGCAGCTTAAGGTCTGGAAGAGCGGATGAC.

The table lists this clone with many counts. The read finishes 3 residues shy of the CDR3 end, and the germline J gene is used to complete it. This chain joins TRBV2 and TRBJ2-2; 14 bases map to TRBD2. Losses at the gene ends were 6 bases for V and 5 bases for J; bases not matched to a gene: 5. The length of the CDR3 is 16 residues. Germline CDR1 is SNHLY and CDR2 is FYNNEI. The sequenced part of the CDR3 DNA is TGTGCCAGCAGGGGACTAGCGGGAGTTGGGACCGGGGAG. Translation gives CASRGLAGVGTGE. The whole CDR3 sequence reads CASRGLAGVGTGELFF. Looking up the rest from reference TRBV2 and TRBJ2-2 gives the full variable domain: EPEVTQTPSHQVTQMGQEVILRCVPISNHLYFYWYRQILGQKVEFLVSFYNNEISEKSEIFDDQFSVERPDGSNFTLKIRSTKLEDSAMYFCASRGLAGVGTGELFFGEGSRLTVL.

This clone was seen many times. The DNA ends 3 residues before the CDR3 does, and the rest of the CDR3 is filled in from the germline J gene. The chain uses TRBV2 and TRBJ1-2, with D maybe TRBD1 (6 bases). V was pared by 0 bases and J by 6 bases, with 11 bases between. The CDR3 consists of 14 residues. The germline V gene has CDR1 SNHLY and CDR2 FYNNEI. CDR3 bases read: TGTGCCAGCAGTGAAGCACCACAGGGACATGGC. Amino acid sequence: CASSEAPQGHG. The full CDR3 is CASSEAPQGHGYTF.

The CDR3 DNA, read in part, is TGTGCCAGCAGCTTCGCGGGAGAATGGAATGAG. Its translation is CASSFAGEWNE. The full CDR3 reads CASSFAGEWNEQFF. This sequence joins TRBV5-4 and TRBJ2-1; 7 bases are shared with TRBD2. The read gets to within 3 residues of the CDR3 end, and the germline J gene fills in the rest. The CDR3 is 14 amino acids. Germline trimming cut 2 bases from V and 7 bases from J; bases unmatched to any gene: 6. The germline V gene encodes CDR1 SGHNT and CDR2 YYREEE (reference sequence).

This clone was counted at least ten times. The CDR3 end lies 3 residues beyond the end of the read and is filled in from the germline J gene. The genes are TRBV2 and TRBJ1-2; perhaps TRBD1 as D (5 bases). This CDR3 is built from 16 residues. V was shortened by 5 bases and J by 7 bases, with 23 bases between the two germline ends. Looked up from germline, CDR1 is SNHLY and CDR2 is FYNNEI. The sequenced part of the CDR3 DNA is TGTGCCAGCAGTCTAACGCACCTTTCGGGGGTTGGTGGC. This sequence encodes CASSLTHLSGVGG. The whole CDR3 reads CASSLTHLSGVGGYTF.

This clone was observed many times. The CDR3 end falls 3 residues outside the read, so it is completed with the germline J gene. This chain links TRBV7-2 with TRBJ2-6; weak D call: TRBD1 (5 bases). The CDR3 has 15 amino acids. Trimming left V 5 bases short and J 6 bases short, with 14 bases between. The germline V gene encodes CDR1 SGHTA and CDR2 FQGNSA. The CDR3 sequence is CASSQFRAVANVLTF. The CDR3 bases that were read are TGTGCCAGCAGCCAATTCAGGGCTGTGGCCAACGTC.

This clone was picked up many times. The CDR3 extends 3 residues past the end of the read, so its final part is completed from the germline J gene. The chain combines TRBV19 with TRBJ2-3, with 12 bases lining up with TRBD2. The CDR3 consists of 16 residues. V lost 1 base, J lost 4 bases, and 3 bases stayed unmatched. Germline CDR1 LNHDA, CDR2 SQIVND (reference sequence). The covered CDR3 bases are TGTGCCAGTAGTATAGGACTAGCGGGAGCCCCAGATACG. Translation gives CASSIGLAGAPDT. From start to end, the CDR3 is CASSIGLAGAPDTQYF.

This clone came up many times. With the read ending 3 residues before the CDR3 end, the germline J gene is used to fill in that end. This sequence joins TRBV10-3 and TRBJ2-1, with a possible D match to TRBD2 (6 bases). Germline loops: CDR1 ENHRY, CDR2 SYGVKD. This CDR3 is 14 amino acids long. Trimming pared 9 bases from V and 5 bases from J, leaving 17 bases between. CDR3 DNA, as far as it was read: TGTGCCATGAAAGCGGGCCCCAGGGACAATGAG. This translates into CAMKAGPRDNE. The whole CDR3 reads CAMKAGPRDNEQFF.

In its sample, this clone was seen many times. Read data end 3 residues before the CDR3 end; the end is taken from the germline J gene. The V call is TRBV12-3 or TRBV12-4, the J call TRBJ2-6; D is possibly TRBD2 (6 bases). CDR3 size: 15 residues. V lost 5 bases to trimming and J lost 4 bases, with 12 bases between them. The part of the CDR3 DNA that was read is TGTGCCAGCAGTCCTGGGGGGTTAGGGGCCAACGTC. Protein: CASSPGGLGANV. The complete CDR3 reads CASSPGGLGANVLTF.

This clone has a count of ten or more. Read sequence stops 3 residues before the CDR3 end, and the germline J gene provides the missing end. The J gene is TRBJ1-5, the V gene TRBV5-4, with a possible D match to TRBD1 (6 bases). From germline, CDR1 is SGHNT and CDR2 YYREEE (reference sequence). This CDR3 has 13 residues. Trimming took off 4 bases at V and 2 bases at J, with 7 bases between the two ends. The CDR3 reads CASSEGGNQPQHF. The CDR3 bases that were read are TGTGCCAGCAGCGAGGGGGGCAATCAGCCC.

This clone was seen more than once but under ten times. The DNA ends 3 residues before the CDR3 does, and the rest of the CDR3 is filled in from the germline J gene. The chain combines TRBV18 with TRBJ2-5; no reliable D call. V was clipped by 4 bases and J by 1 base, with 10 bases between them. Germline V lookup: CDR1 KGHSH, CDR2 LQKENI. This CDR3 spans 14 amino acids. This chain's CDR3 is CASSRRSGQETQYF. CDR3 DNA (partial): TGTGCCAGCTCACGTAGGTCGGGCCAAGAGACC.

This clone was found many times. Partial CDR3 DNA: TGTGCCAGCAGCTCCGGGACTTACGGCACAGATACG. It encodes CASSSGTYGTDT. The whole CDR3 sequence is CASSSGTYGTDTQYF. V usage is TRBV11-2 and J usage is TRBJ2-3; a weak D match, TRBD2 (6 bases). The read is 3 residues too short to cover the CDR3 end, so that end is filled in from the germline J gene. The CDR3 runs 15 residues. Germline lookup yields CDR1 SGHAT and CDR2 FQNNGV. Trimming took off 4 bases at V and 1 base at J, with 12 bases between the two ends.

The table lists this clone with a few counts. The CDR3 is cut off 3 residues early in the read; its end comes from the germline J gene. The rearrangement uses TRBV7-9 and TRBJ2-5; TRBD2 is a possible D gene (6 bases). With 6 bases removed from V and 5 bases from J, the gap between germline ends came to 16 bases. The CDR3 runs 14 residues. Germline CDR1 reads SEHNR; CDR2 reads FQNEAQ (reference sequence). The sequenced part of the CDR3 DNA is TGTGCCAGCAGTACTAGCATGGAGGGGGAGACC. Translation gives CASSTSMEGET. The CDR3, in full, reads CASSTSMEGETQYF.

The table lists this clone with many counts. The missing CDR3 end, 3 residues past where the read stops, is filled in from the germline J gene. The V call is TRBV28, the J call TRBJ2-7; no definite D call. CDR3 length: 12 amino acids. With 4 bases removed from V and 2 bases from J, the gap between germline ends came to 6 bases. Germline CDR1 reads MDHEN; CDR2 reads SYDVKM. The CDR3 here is CASSSSAYEQYF. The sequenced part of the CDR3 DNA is TGTGCCAGCAGTTCCTCAGCCTACGAG.

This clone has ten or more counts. The CDR3 region is CASSWGQVNEKLFF. The sequenced part of the CDR3 DNA is TGTGCCAGCAGCTGGGGACAGGTTAATGAAAAA. This chain links TRBV7-9 with TRBJ1-4, with 8 bases fitting TRBD1. The read ends 3 residues before the CDR3 terminus; that terminus is restored from the germline J gene. The V gene end was trimmed by 4 bases and the J gene end by 4 bases; junction bases not matched to a gene: 2. The length of the CDR3 is 14 residues. CDR1 is SEHNR and CDR2 is FQNEAQ in the germline V gene (reference sequence).

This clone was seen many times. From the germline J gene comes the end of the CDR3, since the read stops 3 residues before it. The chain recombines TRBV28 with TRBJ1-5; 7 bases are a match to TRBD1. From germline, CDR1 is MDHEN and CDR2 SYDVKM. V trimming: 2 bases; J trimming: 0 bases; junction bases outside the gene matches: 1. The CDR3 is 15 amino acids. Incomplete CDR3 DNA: TGTGCCAGCAGTTTAGAGGGGGCTAGCAATCAGCCC. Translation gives CASSLEGASNQP. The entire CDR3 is CASSLEGASNQPQHF.

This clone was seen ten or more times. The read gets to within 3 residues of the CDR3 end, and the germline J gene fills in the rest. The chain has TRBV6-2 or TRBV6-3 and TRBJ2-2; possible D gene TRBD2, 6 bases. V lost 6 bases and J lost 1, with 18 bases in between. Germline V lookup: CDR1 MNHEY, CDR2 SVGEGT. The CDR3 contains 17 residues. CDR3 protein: CASRGGWLARNTGELFF. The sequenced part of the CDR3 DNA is TGTGCCAGCAGAGGCGGCTGGCTAGCGAGGAACACCGGGGAG.

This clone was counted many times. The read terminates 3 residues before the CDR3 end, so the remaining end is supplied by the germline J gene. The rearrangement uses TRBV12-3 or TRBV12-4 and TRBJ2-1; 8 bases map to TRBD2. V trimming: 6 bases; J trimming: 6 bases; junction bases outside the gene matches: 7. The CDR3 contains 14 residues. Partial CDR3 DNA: TGTGCCAGCAGCTATGGGACTAGGAGCAATGAG. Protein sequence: CASSYGTRSNE. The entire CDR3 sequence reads CASSYGTRSNEQFF.

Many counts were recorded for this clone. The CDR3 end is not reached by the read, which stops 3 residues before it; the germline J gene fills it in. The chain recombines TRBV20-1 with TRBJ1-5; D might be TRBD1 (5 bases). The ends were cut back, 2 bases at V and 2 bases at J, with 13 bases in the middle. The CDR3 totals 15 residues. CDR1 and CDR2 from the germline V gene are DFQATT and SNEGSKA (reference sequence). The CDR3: CSARSQGTGNQPQHF. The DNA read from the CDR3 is TGCAGTGCTAGAAGCCAGGGTACTGGCAATCAGCCC.

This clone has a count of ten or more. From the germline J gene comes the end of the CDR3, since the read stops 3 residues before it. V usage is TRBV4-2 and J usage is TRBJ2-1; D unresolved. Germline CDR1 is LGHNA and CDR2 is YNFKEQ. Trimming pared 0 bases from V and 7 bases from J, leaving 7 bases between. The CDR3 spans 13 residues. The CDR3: CASSQESVNEQFF. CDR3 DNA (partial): TGTGCCAGCAGCCAAGAATCCGTTAATGAG.

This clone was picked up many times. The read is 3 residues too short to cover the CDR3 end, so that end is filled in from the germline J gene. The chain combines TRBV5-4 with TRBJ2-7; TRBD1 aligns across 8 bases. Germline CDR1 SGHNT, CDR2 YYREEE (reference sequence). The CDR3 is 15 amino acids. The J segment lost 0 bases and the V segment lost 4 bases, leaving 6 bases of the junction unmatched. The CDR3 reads CASSRSTGGSYEQYF. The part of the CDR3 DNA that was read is TGTGCCAGCAGCCGATCCACAGGGGGCTCCTACGAG.

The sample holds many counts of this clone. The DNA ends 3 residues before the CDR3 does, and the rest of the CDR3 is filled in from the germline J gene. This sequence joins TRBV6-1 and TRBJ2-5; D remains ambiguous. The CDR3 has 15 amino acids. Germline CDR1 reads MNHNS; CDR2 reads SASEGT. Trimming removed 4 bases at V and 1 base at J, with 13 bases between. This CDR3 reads CASSGKRLLQETQYF. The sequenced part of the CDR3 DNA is TGTGCCAGCAGTGGAAAACGACTGCTCCAAGAGACC.

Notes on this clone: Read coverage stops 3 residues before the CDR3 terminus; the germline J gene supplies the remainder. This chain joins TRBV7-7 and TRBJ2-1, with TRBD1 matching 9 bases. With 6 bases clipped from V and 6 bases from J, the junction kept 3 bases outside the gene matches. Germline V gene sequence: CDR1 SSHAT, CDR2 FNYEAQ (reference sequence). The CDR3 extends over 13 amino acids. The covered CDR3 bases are TGTGCCAGCAGTTCGGGACAGGGCAATGAG. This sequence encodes CASSSGQGNE. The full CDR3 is CASSSGQGNEQFF.

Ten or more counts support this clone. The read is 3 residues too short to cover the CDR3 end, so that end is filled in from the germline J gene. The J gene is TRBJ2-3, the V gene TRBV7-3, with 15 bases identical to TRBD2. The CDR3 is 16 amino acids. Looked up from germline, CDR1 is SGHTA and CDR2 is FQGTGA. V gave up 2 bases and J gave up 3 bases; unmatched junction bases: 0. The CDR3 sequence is CASSLGTSGRTDTQYF. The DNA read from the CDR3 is TGTGCCAGCAGCTTAGGGACTAGCGGGAGGACAGATACG. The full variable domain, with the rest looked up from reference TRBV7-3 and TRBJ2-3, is GAGVSQTPSNKVTEKGKYVELRCDPISGHTALYWYRQSLGQGPEFLIYFQGTGAADDSGLPNDRFFAVRPEGSVSTLKIQRTERGDSAVYLCASSLGTSGRTDTQYFGPGTRLTVL.

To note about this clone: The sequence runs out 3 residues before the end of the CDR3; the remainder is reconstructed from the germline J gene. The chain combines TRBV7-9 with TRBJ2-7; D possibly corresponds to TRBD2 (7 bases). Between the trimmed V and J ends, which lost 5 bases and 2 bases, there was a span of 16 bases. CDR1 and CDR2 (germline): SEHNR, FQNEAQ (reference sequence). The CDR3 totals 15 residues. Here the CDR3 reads CASSLRGGTTYEQYF. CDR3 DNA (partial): TGTGCCAGCAGCCTGAGGGGGGGAACGACCTACGAG.